A single sample is the source of the 3 T cell receptor beta chains below, sequenced in a study of blood T cell repertoires in COVID-19. Generated by immunoSEQ multiplex PCR, the TCRdb table keeps only in-frame clones and is missing some. The repertoire holds 200,000 to 250,000 clones, with 65% to 85% as singletons. The source material was PBMCs or T cells enriched from blood (not recorded which). Receptors were obtained from an older woman who had recovered from COVID-19.

This chain uses TRBV6-1 with TRBJ2-1; 9 nucleotides match TRBD2. The trim removed 2 bases at V and 7 bases at J, leaving 6 bases unmatched. CDR1 and CDR2 (germline): MNHNS, SASEGT. The CDR3 sequence is 15 residues long. The CDR3 sequence: CASSESQRGANEQFF. CDR3 DNA sequence: TGTGCCAGCAGTGAATCCCAGCGGGGGGCGAATGAGCAGTTCTTC.

The chain employs TRBV21-1 and TRBJ2-1; the DNA was not used to check the table's D call, TRBD2. TRBV21-1 is a listed pseudogene. This CDR3 is built from 17 residues. This CDR3 is CASSRTSGGYSYNEQFF. As DNA, the CDR3 is TGTGCCAGCAGCAGGACTAGCGGGGGCTACTCCTACAATGAGCAGTTCTTC.

This rearrangement joins TRBV7-6 to TRBJ2-3; D is uncertain. In germline, CDR1 is SGHVS, CDR2 FNYEAQ. V gave up 5 bases and J gave up 0 bases, with 12 bases separating them. The CDR3 has 15 residues. The CDR3, as DNA: TGTGCCAGCAGCCCTCAGGCCTCTAGCACAGATACGCAGTATTTT. Translated: CASSPQASSTDTQYF.